This T cell receptor beta chain originates from a study of shared clonotypes between healthy human individuals. Here immunoSEQ multiplex PCR was the method, and the copy in TCRdb shows in-frame clones only, minus some. The sample shows about 470,000 clones, roughly 77% of them seen only once. Donors included only healthy HIV-negative adults lacking recent acute infections or vaccinations. Germline assignment: CDR1 LGHNA and CDR2 YSLEER. The CDR3 runs to 18 residues. Trimming took 0 bases from V and 6 from J; bases not matched to a gene: 11. This sequence joins TRBV4-3 and TRBJ2-2; 9 bases agree with TRBD1. Specimen: PBMCs. The sequence was obtained from a woman between 40 and 55 years old in good health. Some clones in this sample may be carry-over from other donors' samples. In DNA form, the CDR3 reads TGCGCCAGCAGCCAAGATCGGGGACAGGGTGCTTTCTCCGGGGAGCTGTTTTTT. This encodes CASSQDRGQGAFSGELFF.